The rows below give T cell receptor beta chains drawn from one sample of a study of blood T cell repertoires in COVID-19. The repertoire was sequenced with immunoSEQ multiplex PCR; TCRdb's copy has only in-frame clones and lacks some. The sample carries 250,000 to 400,000 clones, around 88% recorded once. The sample comprised peripheral blood. These receptors were collected from a woman younger than 45 with COVID-19, enrolled during active disease. Each CDR3 is given without its conserved first and last residue.

v_gene	j_gene	CDR3aa
TRBV5-1	TRBJ1-2	ASRPTGDGYGYT
TRBV24-1	TRBJ1-5	ATSLGQVNQPQH
TRBV28	TRBJ2-1	ASSLPSGYNEQF
TRBV6-2/TRBV6-3	TRBJ2-7	ASNPAGGRYEQY
TRBV29-1	TRBJ2-7	SAGTGEGEQY
TRBV29-1	TRBJ1-6	SVAGTANSPLH
TRBV9	TRBJ2-6	ASSSRAPGANVLT
TRBV2	TRBJ1-1	ASSGDPPSTRGTEAF
TRBV7-9	TRBJ2-3	ASSLTGVGDTQY
TRBV5-1	TRBJ1-4	ASSLTTALNEKLF
TRBV7-6	TRBJ2-7	ASSPTWNSNEQY
TRBV13	TRBJ1-1	ASSLGLNTEAF
TRBV27	TRBJ1-1	ASSTRQAARAF
TRBV19	TRBJ1-6	ASSNWGLNNSPLH
TRBV9	TRBJ2-2	ASSVDGGGAFGELF
TRBV6-1	TRBJ2-1	ASSEGQEPYNEQF
TRBV5-1	TRBJ1-2	ASSPLLNEGYT
TRBV7-9	TRBJ1-1	ASSLTRTGQKAF
TRBV4-1	TRBJ2-1	ASSQAPSGGAYEQF
TRBV24-1	TRBJ1-2	ATSDYPGRYGYT
TRBV3-1/TRBV3-2	TRBJ1-2	ASSQGSGQSFGYT
TRBV2	TRBJ1-2	ASRIGQTYGYT
TRBV28	TRBJ1-1	ASSPGQLEAF
TRBV7-2	TRBJ2-2	ASSQAIAGGRGTGELF
TRBV19	TRBJ1-2	ASRPVGGNYGYT
TRBV2	TRBJ1-2	ASSRRQANYGYT
TRBV18	TRBJ1-1	ASSLSGTGNTEAF
TRBV2	TRBJ2-7	ASSSSSDYYEQY
TRBV9	TRBJ2-1	ASSVGESYNEQF
TRBV24-1	TRBJ1-5	ATSDSSEGPNQPQH
TRBV5-1	TRBJ2-4	ASSWDGSLAKNIQY
TRBV28	TRBJ1-2	ASSLPRSSGYT
TRBV2	TRBJ2-1	ASIPYRTLNEQF
TRBV19	TRBJ1-6	ASSIWSGSSYNSPLH
TRBV6-5	TRBJ1-3	ASSPGGSGNTIY
TRBV15	TRBJ1-2	ATSSGRGSYYGYT
TRBV7-9	TRBJ2-1	ASSSHYNEQF
TRBV5-1	TRBJ1-5	ASSLDPEGNQPQH
TRBV15	TRBJ1-2	ATSTMGQLGGYT
TRBV9	TRBJ1-2	ASSVSYREFYGYT
TRBV7-9	TRBJ1-4	ASSSASGGNEKLF
TRBV5-8	TRBJ1-2	ASPRGQGYGYT
TRBV6-5	TRBJ1-5	ASSYGGDSNQPQH
TRBV7-2	TRBJ1-6	ASSSQVGRLYNSPLH
TRBV24-1	TRBJ2-1	ATSAPKGGYNEQF
TRBV3-1/TRBV3-2	TRBJ2-3	ASSQDRYTDTQY
TRBV3-1/TRBV3-2	TRBJ1-2	ASSPLGGTYGYT